This is a list of T cell receptor beta chains from one sample in a study of early T cells in non-severe SARS-CoV-2 infection. TCRdb independently ran MiXCR on the 5' RACE reads; one entry per CDR3 protein. The sample carries about 97,000 distinct CDR3 sequences, around 13% recorded once. The material sequenced was whole blood. These receptors all come from an adult who was a healthcare worker with PCR-confirmed SARS-CoV-2 infection or an uninfected control (not recorded which). Each CDR3 is given with its conserved first and last residue. A D gene is named only where the DNA matches it firmly. Size is omitted from some rows. Given values are once, few, many or a class for expanded clones.

D	J	V	size	CDR3	DNA
.	TRBJ1-5	TRBV2	many	CASSVRVLNQPQHF	TGTGCCAGCAGTGTGAGAGTCCTCAATCAGCCCCAGCATTTT
.	TRBJ1-1	TRBV7-9	.	CASSYQGQNTEAFF	TGTGCCAGCAGCTACCAGGGGCAGAACACTGAAGCTTTCTTT
.	TRBJ1-1	TRBV12-3/TRBV12-4	.	CVSSLGIAEAFF	TGTGTCAGCAGTTTGGGTATCGCTGAAGCTTTCTTT
TRBD2	TRBJ2-7	TRBV20-1	many	CSAREALAGVEQYF	TGCAGTGCTAGAGAGGCTCTAGCGGGAGTCGAGCAGTACTTC
.	TRBJ2-2	TRBV20-1	few	CSARRQVLRTGELFF	TGCAGTGCTAGGAGGCAGGTTTTGAGGACCGGGGAGCTGTTTTTT
TRBD2	TRBJ2-1	TRBV7-9	many	CASSPAPAGGYEQFF	TGTGCCAGCAGCCCCGCCCCAGCGGGAGGTTATGAGCAGTTCTTC
.	TRBJ2-5	TRBV29-1	.	CSAGRDLEETQYF	TGCAGCGCTGGCCGGGACTTAGAAGAGACCCAGTACTTC
.	TRBJ2-3	TRBV23-1	many	CASCPLFITTDTQYF	TGCGCCAGCTGCCCCCTGTTTATAACCACAGATACGCAGTATTTT
TRBD2	TRBJ2-1	TRBV6-6	.	CASTKREARWDEQFF	TGTGCCAGCACTAAGCGGGAGGCCCGATGGGATGAGCAGTTCTTC
.	TRBJ1-1	TRBV28	.	CASDNLWGAMNTEAFF	TGTGCCAGCGACAACTTATGGGGGGCTATGAACACTGAAGCTTTCTTT
.	TRBJ2-4	TRBV7-9	.	CASSFTTHQNIQYF	TGTGCCAGCAGCTTTACAACTCATCAAAACATTCAGTACTTC
TRBD1	TRBJ2-3	TRBV7-9	few	CASSHGTGEVDTQYF	TGTGCCAGCAGCCACGGGACAGGGGAAGTAGATACGCAGTATTTT
.	TRBJ2-7	TRBV11-2	many	CASSLSGGNSHYEQYF	TGTGCCAGCAGCTTATCCGGCGGGAACTCCCATTACGAGCAGTACTTC
.	TRBJ2-7	TRBV2	.	CASGDSSYEQYF	TGTGCCAGCGGCGACTCCTCCTACGAGCAGTACTTC
.	TRBJ2-2	TRBV6-5	many	CASSYARFTGELFF	TGTGCCAGCAGTTACGCGCGGTTCACCGGGGAGCTGTTTTTT
.	TRBJ2-1	TRBV5-1	.	CVSKGAGTYNEQFF	TGCGTCAGCAAGGGGGCGGGAACCTACAATGAGCAGTTCTTC
TRBD1	TRBJ1-4	TRBV20-1	few	CSAKQGNREKLFF	TGCAGTGCTAAACAGGGGAACAGAGAAAAACTGTTTTTT
.	TRBJ2-2	TRBV10-1	.	CASRGEFGELFF	TGCGCCAGCAGGGGGGAGTTTGGGGAGCTGTTTTTT
.	TRBJ2-3	TRBV29-1	many	CSAATSDSTDTQYF	TGCAGCGCCGCGACTTCAGACAGCACAGATACGCAGTATTTT
.	TRBJ2-2	TRBV12-3/TRBV12-4	few	CASSSSTGELFF	TGTGCCAGCAGTTCCTCCACCGGGGAGCTGTTTTTT
.	TRBJ1-1	TRBV15	.	CATSRPGGFTEAFF	TGTGCCACCAGCAGACCTGGGGGCTTCACTGAAGCTTTCTTT
.	TRBJ2-7	TRBV21-1	many	CASSKKGNEQYF	TGTGCCAGCAGCAAAAAGGGAAACGAGCAGTACTTC
TRBD1	TRBJ2-1	TRBV19	many	CASSRTGTGKGNEQFF	TGTGCCAGTAGTAGAACAGGGACAGGGAAGGGCAATGAGCAGTTCTTC
TRBD1	TRBJ2-7	TRBV2	.	CANRDRGSEQYF	TGTGCCAACCGGGACAGGGGGTCCGAGCAGTACTTC
TRBD2	TRBJ2-7	TRBV4-3	few	CASSQGTGGSYEQYF	TGCGCCAGCAGCCAAGGGACTGGCGGGAGTTACGAGCAGTACTTC
TRBD2	TRBJ2-4	TRBV7-3	many	CASSPSGSQNIQYF	TGTGCCAGCAGCCCCAGCGGGAGTCAAAACATTCAGTACTTC
.	TRBJ2-7	TRBV28	.	CASRQGLYEQYF	TGTGCCAGCAGACAGGGCCTCTACGAGCAGTACTTC
.	TRBJ2-7	TRBV12-3/TRBV12-4	many	CASSGIHHEQYF	TGTGCCAGCTCGGGGATACACCACGAGCAGTACTTC
.	TRBJ2-2	TRBV14	.	CASSQGGNTGELFF	TGTGCCAGCAGCCAAGGGGGAAACACCGGGGAGCTGTTTTTT
.	TRBJ1-1	TRBV6-6	.	CASSYPVAEAFF	TGTGCCAGCAGTTATCCCGTTGCTGAAGCTTTCTTT
.	TRBJ1-3	TRBV27	.	CASRGDVNTIYF	TGTGCCAGCAGAGGGGACGTAAACACCATATATTTT
.	TRBJ2-4	TRBV20-1	many	CSARDPAGIYF	TGCAGTGCTAGAGATCCGGCTGGAATTTACTTC
.	TRBJ2-3	TRBV25-1	.	CASSEWGADTQYF	TGTGCCAGCTCAGAGTGGGGGGCAGATACGCAGTATTTT
.	TRBJ1-5	TRBV25-1	few	CASSELRYQPQHF	TGTGCCAGCAGTGAACTTCGGTACCAGCCCCAGCATTTT
.	TRBJ2-3	TRBV5-5	.	CASSLLRDADTQYF	TGTGCCAGCAGCTTATTACGGGACGCAGATACGCAGTATTTT
.	TRBJ2-5	TRBV10-3	.	CAISDASDQETQYF	TGTGCCATCAGTGACGCTAGCGACCAAGAGACCCAGTACTTC
TRBD2	TRBJ2-1	TRBV28	few	CATSGTDEQFF	TGTGCCACTAGCGGGACCGATGAGCAGTTCTTC
TRBD2	TRBJ2-1	TRBV10-3	few	CATSSGRKGEQFF	TGTGCCACCTCTAGCGGGAGGAAAGGAGAGCAGTTCTTC
TRBD1	TRBJ1-6	TRBV28	few	CASSSPTGGKGSPLHF	TGTGCCAGCAGTTCCCCGACAGGGGGTAAAGGTTCACCCCTCCACTTT
.	TRBJ2-7	TRBV6-1	once	CASSDRLAYEQYF	TGTGCCAGCAGTGACAGGTTGGCGTACGAGCAGTACTTC
.	TRBJ2-4	TRBV28	.	CASSSRGSGKNIQYF	TGTGCCAGCAGTTCCCGGGGCTCGGGCAAAAACATTCAGTACTTC
.	TRBJ2-3	TRBV14	few	CASSQVETQYF	TGTGCCAGCAGCCAAGTGGAGACGCAGTATTTT
TRBD1	TRBJ2-3	TRBV20-1	few	CSAGTGGTDTQYF	TGCAGTGCTGGGACAGGGGGGACAGATACGCAGTATTTT
.	TRBJ2-1	TRBV6-1	few	CASSEPERLSQFF	TGTGCCAGCAGTGAACCGGAGCGTCTGAGCCAGTTCTTC
TRBD1	TRBJ2-5	TRBV2	.	CASSGDSSVGTQYF	TGTGCCAGCAGTGGGGACAGTAGTGTCGGGACCCAGTACTTC
.	TRBJ1-1	TRBV12-3/TRBV12-4	.	CASSLITGPEGNTEAFF	TGTGCCAGCAGTTTGATAACCGGGCCAGAGGGGAACACTGAAGCTTTCTTT
TRBD2	TRBJ2-3	TRBV11-2	.	CASSLARGTSGRVTDTQYF	TGTGCCAGCAGCTTAGCCCGCGGGACTAGCGGGAGGGTAACAGATACGCAGTATTTT
.	TRBJ2-7	TRBV12-3/TRBV12-4	.	CASSPGTTSYEQYF	TGTGCCAGCAGCCCCGGGACCACTTCCTACGAGCAGTACTTC
TRBD1	TRBJ1-1	TRBV7-6	.	CASSLRGVQGVAEAFF	TGTGCCAGCAGCTTAAGAGGCGTGCAGGGGGTCGCTGAAGCTTTCTTT
.	TRBJ2-7	TRBV7-9	many	CASSPDRRDEQYF	TGTGCCAGCAGCCCCGACAGGCGGGACGAGCAGTACTTC
TRBD2	TRBJ2-5	TRBV28	.	CASSSPGLAGGKTQYF	TGTGCCAGCAGTTCTCCCGGACTAGCGGGAGGGAAGACCCAGTACTTC
.	TRBJ2-7	TRBV12-2	many	CASRLAYRDGNEQYF	TGTGCAAGTCGCTTAGCTTACAGGGACGGGAACGAGCAGTACTTC
TRBD1	TRBJ2-4	TRBV10-3	.	CAISELLLTGGENIQYF	TGTGCCATCAGTGAGTTACTCCTCACAGGGGGAGAAAACATTCAGTACTTC
.	TRBJ2-3	TRBV2	many	CASSEADTQYF	TGTGCCAGCAGTGAGGCAGATACGCAGTATTTT
.	TRBJ2-7	TRBV27	.	CASSKGGLGEQYF	TGTGCCAGCAGTAAGGGGGGTTTAGGTGAGCAGTACTTC
.	TRBJ1-1	TRBV11-3	.	CASSFGRGAEAFF	TGTGCCAGCAGCTTTGGGCGGGGGGCTGAAGCTTTCTTT
.	TRBJ2-1	TRBV6-5	many	CASFSGPMGNEQFF	TGTGCCAGTTTCTCGGGACCCATGGGCAATGAGCAGTTCTTC
.	TRBJ2-1	TRBV18	.	CASSSGPATYNEQFF	TGTGCCAGCTCATCAGGTCCTGCAACCTACAATGAGCAGTTCTTC
.	TRBJ2-7	TRBV7-2	many	CASSLTGTGSYEQYF	TGTGCCAGCAGCTTAACCGGGACTGGCTCCTACGAGCAGTACTTC